The T cell receptor (beta chain) described here comes from a study of blood T cell repertoires in COVID-19. The overall study: Italy, Spain and the United States were the sources of the convalescent and acute COVID-19 samples. Sources were T cells, B-cell-depleted T cells, or PBMCs; the material itself was cDNA or gDNA.

This clone was found a few times. V lost 3 bases to trimming and J lost 3 bases, with 8 bases between them. Germline assignment: CDR1 SGHDT and CDR2 YYEEEE. The CDR3 runs to 13 residues. The authors' processing: Cell counts per sample came from amplifying reference gene primers. Method: immunoSEQ multiplex PCR; TCRdb's copy keeps in-frame clones and lacks some. V, J and clone size are those of that table, while D and trimming were read from the DNA. The repertoire has several thousand clones, approximately 87% of them found once; the top ten carry about 6.1%. J is TRBJ2-3 and V is TRBV5-6; D ambiguous. The receptor's source is a man aged 60 to 75 with acute or convalescent COVID-19. The sequenced sample consisted of peripheral blood. The CDR3 reads CASSYGETDTQYF. DNA for the CDR3: TGTGCCAGCAGCTATGGAGAGACAGATACGCAGTATTTT.